This T cell receptor (beta chain) was identified during a study of T cell clonality in common variable immunodeficiency. This CDR3 spans 14 amino acids. Trimming removed 5 bases from V and 6 bases from J; junction bases left unmatched: 7. CDR1 is SGHTA, CDR2 FQGTGA, per germline. This table comes from immunoSEQ multiplex PCR, and its TCRdb copy is limited to in-frame clones, with some not included. This sample carries about 52,000 clones, none of them present only once. Both groups were predominantly of Caucasian heritage. Heparinized whole blood, roughly 5 to 9 ml, came from each donor. Study observations and caveats: Repertoire-complication correlations in CVID were limited by patient heterogeneity. CVID subjects shared fewer TCRbeta clones than healthy controls did.

This clone has ten or more counts. What it binds is not known. From the germline J gene comes the end of the CDR3, since the read stops 3 residues before it. The sequenced sample was peripheral blood mononuclear cells. The chain is built from TRBV7-3 and TRBJ2-3; TRBD1 matches at 8 bases. The sequence was collected from a person aged 18 to 69 in good health. CDR3 region: CASSQGQGPDTQYF. CDR3 DNA, as far as it was read: TGTGCCAGCAGCCAAGGACAGGGCCCCGATACG.